This is a list of T cell receptor beta chains from one sample in a study of blood T cells in healthy people across ages. TCRdb redid the calling of the 5' RACE reads with MiXCR, one entry per CDR3 protein. The table records roughly 2 million distinct CDR3 sequences, 40% to 55% of them present only once. The sequenced sample consisted of blood. All receptors come from a woman between 35 and 50 years old in good health. Both conserved end residues are part of each CDR3. The D gene is left open where the match is weak. Rows give clone size only sometimes, using once, few, many, or a class for an expanded clone.

d_gene: TRBD2; j_gene: TRBJ2-5; v_gene: TRBV7-2; abundance: NA; CDR3aa: CASSQGGGTRETQYF; CDR3nt: TGTGCCAGCAGCCAAGGGGGGGGGACTAGAGAGACCCAGTACTTC
d_gene: NA; j_gene: TRBJ2-1; v_gene: TRBV5-1; abundance: NA; CDR3aa: CASSMGRAINNEQFF; CDR3nt: TGCGCCAGCAGCATGGGACGAGCGATAAACAATGAGCAGTTCTTC
d_gene: NA; j_gene: TRBJ1-4; v_gene: TRBV7-6; abundance: NA; CDR3aa: CASSLAPEGNEKLFF; CDR3nt: TGTGCCAGCAGCTTAGCGCCGGAGGGTAATGAAAAACTGTTTTTT
d_gene: NA; j_gene: TRBJ2-1; v_gene: TRBV4-2; abundance: NA; CDR3aa: CASSQEAGDDNEQFF; CDR3nt: TGTGCCAGCAGCCAAGAGGCAGGGGATGACAATGAGCAGTTCTTC
d_gene: NA; j_gene: TRBJ2-5; v_gene: TRBV2; abundance: NA; CDR3aa: CASSEDLFSPQYF; CDR3nt: TGTGCCAGCAGTGAGGACCTCTTCTCTCCCCAGTACTTC
d_gene: TRBD1; j_gene: TRBJ2-5; v_gene: TRBV7-9; abundance: NA; CDR3aa: CASSPKGQGEETQYF; CDR3nt: TGTGCCAGCAGCCCGAAGGGACAGGGGGAAGAGACCCAGTACTTC
d_gene: NA; j_gene: TRBJ2-6; v_gene: TRBV14; abundance: many; CDR3aa: CASSQRRLHSGANVLTF; CDR3nt: TGTGCCAGCAGCCAAAGAAGGCTCCACTCTGGGGCCAACGTCCTGACTTTC
d_gene: NA; j_gene: TRBJ2-7; v_gene: TRBV27; abundance: NA; CDR3aa: CASSFSHTGEQYF; CDR3nt: TGTGCCAGCAGTTTTTCCCATACAGGCGAGCAGTACTTC
d_gene: NA; j_gene: TRBJ2-1; v_gene: TRBV29-1; abundance: NA; CDR3aa: CSVEWGSEQFF; CDR3nt: TGCAGCGTTGAATGGGGTAGTGAGCAGTTCTTC
d_gene: TRBD1; j_gene: TRBJ1-6; v_gene: TRBV20-1; abundance: NA; CDR3aa: CSGGTGTGDSPLHF; CDR3nt: TGCAGTGGCGGGACAGGGACGGGAGATTCACCCCTCCACTTT
d_gene: TRBD2; j_gene: TRBJ2-3; v_gene: TRBV4-2; abundance: few; CDR3aa: CASNAGGASDTQYF; CDR3nt: TGTGCCAGCAATGCGGGGGGGGCTTCAGATACGCAGTATTTT
d_gene: TRBD2; j_gene: TRBJ2-7; v_gene: TRBV9; abundance: NA; CDR3aa: CASSVGSGGPTYEQYF; CDR3nt: TGTGCCAGCAGCGTAGGTAGCGGGGGCCCTACCTACGAGCAGTACTTC
d_gene: NA; j_gene: TRBJ1-5; v_gene: TRBV19; abundance: NA; CDR3aa: CASSGAVDQPQHF; CDR3nt: TGTGCCAGTAGTGGAGCGGTAGATCAGCCCCAGCATTTT
d_gene: NA; j_gene: TRBJ2-3; v_gene: TRBV29-1; abundance: NA; CDR3aa: CSVDRETDTQYF; CDR3nt: TGCAGCGTTGACAGGGAGACAGATACGCAGTATTTT
d_gene: TRBD2; j_gene: TRBJ2-7; v_gene: TRBV7-9; abundance: NA; CDR3aa: CASSLPGTSGDTYEQYF; CDR3nt: TGTGCCAGCAGCTTGCCCGGGACTAGCGGGGATACCTACGAGCAGTACTTC
d_gene: TRBD2; j_gene: TRBJ2-1; v_gene: TRBV9; abundance: NA; CDR3aa: CASSVPAGGSYNEQFF; CDR3nt: TGTGCCAGCAGCGTTCCAGCGGGAGGCTCCTACAATGAGCAGTTCTTC
d_gene: NA; j_gene: TRBJ2-5; v_gene: TRBV7-2; abundance: NA; CDR3aa: CASSPRGGAQTQYF; CDR3nt: TGTGCCAGCAGCCCTCGGGGCGGGGCCCAGACCCAGTACTTC
d_gene: NA; j_gene: TRBJ2-7; v_gene: TRBV7-2; abundance: NA; CDR3aa: CASSFPGRIYEQYF; CDR3nt: TGTGCCAGCAGCTTTCCGGGACGGATTTACGAGCAGTACTTC
d_gene: NA; j_gene: TRBJ2-5; v_gene: TRBV27; abundance: NA; CDR3aa: CASRTGPYQETQYF; CDR3nt: TGTGCCAGCCGTACAGGGCCCTACCAAGAGACCCAGTACTTC
d_gene: NA; j_gene: TRBJ2-7; v_gene: TRBV4-1; abundance: NA; CDR3aa: CASSRENCGAQSYEQYF; CDR3nt: TGCGCCAGCAGCCGAGAGAATTGCGGGGCCCAATCCTACGAGCAGTACTTC
d_gene: NA; j_gene: TRBJ2-3; v_gene: TRBV7-9; abundance: NA; CDR3aa: CADTELGASGDTQYF; CDR3nt: TGTGCCGATACCGAACTAGGCGCCTCGGGAGATACGCAGTATTTT
d_gene: NA; j_gene: TRBJ1-1; v_gene: TRBV27; abundance: NA; CDR3aa: CASSLFENTEAFF; CDR3nt: TGTGCCAGCAGTTTATTCGAGAACACTGAAGCTTTCTTT
d_gene: TRBD2; j_gene: TRBJ2-1; v_gene: TRBV12-3/TRBV12-4; abundance: NA; CDR3aa: CASSSRTSGVHEQFF; CDR3nt: TGTGCCAGCAGCTCAAGGACTAGCGGGGTACATGAGCAGTTCTTC
d_gene: NA; j_gene: TRBJ2-3; v_gene: TRBV5-1; abundance: few; CDR3aa: CASSLEVRSTDTQYF; CDR3nt: TGCGCCAGCAGCTTGGAGGTCAGAAGCACAGATACGCAGTATTTT
d_gene: NA; j_gene: TRBJ1-2; v_gene: TRBV7-2; abundance: NA; CDR3aa: CASSLLGAGYGYTF; CDR3nt: TGTGCCAGCAGCTTATTGGGCGCAGGGTACGGCTACACCTTC
d_gene: NA; j_gene: TRBJ1-5; v_gene: TRBV10-3; abundance: few; CDR3aa: CAISGGGNQPQHF; CDR3nt: TGTGCCATCTCCGGAGGCGGCAATCAGCCCCAGCATTTT
d_gene: TRBD1; j_gene: TRBJ2-7; v_gene: TRBV20-1; abundance: NA; CDR3aa: CSARRRDRGSYEQYF; CDR3nt: TGCAGTGCTAGACGACGGGACAGGGGCTCCTACGAGCAGTACTTC
d_gene: TRBD1; j_gene: TRBJ2-5; v_gene: TRBV28; abundance: NA; CDR3aa: CASSLLSRQGYDETQYF; CDR3nt: TGTGCCAGCAGTTTATTATCACGACAGGGGTATGACGAGACCCAGTACTTC
d_gene: TRBD1; j_gene: TRBJ2-4; v_gene: TRBV9; abundance: NA; CDR3aa: CASSVTDRGTKNIQYF; CDR3nt: TGTGCCAGCAGCGTAACCGACAGGGGGACCAAAAACATTCAGTACTTC
d_gene: TRBD1; j_gene: TRBJ2-5; v_gene: TRBV28; abundance: once; CDR3aa: CASILGQAPLQETQYF; CDR3nt: TGTGCCAGCATCCTAGGACAGGCACCCCTCCAAGAGACCCAGTACTTC
d_gene: NA; j_gene: TRBJ2-1; v_gene: TRBV7-2; abundance: NA; CDR3aa: CASTDYGEQFF; CDR3nt: TGTGCCAGCACGGATTATGGCGAGCAGTTCTTC
d_gene: NA; j_gene: TRBJ2-1; v_gene: TRBV20-1; abundance: NA; CDR3aa: CSARDPGGTTYNEQFF; CDR3nt: TGCAGTGCTAGAGATCCGGGCGGGACCACCTACAATGAGCAGTTCTTC
d_gene: TRBD2; j_gene: TRBJ2-5; v_gene: TRBV5-1; abundance: once; CDR3aa: CASSLGLAGQGTQYF; CDR3nt: TGCGCCAGCAGCTTGGGACTAGCGGGTCAAGGGACCCAGTACTTC
d_gene: NA; j_gene: TRBJ1-5; v_gene: TRBV7-2; abundance: NA; CDR3aa: CASSLYGTLSNQPQHF; CDR3nt: TGTGCCAGCAGCCTTTATGGGACACTTAGCAATCAGCCCCAGCATTTT
d_gene: TRBD1; j_gene: TRBJ2-7; v_gene: TRBV10-3; abundance: few; CDR3aa: CAIDTGGEQYF; CDR3nt: TGTGCCATAGATACAGGGGGCGAGCAGTACTTC
d_gene: NA; j_gene: TRBJ1-4; v_gene: TRBV7-9; abundance: once; CDR3aa: CASSFSPTNEKLFF; CDR3nt: TGTGCCAGCAGCTTCTCCCCAACTAATGAAAAACTGTTTTTT
d_gene: NA; j_gene: TRBJ2-7; v_gene: TRBV20-1; abundance: NA; CDR3aa: CSAMKTVSSYNEQYF; CDR3nt: TGCAGTGCTATGAAGACAGTAAGCTCCTACAATGAGCAGTACTTC
d_gene: TRBD1; j_gene: TRBJ2-3; v_gene: TRBV5-1; abundance: few; CDR3aa: CASTGQGPSTDTQYF; CDR3nt: TGCGCCAGCACAGGACAGGGACCTAGCACAGATACGCAGTATTTT
d_gene: TRBD1; j_gene: TRBJ2-5; v_gene: TRBV20-1; abundance: NA; CDR3aa: CSASPTGGGETQYF; CDR3nt: TGCAGTGCTTCCCCGACAGGGGGGGGGGAGACCCAGTACTTC
d_gene: TRBD1; j_gene: TRBJ1-1; v_gene: TRBV4-2; abundance: NA; CDR3aa: CASSPTGDDTEAFF; CDR3nt: TGTGCCAGCAGCCCGACAGGGGATGATACTGAAGCTTTCTTT